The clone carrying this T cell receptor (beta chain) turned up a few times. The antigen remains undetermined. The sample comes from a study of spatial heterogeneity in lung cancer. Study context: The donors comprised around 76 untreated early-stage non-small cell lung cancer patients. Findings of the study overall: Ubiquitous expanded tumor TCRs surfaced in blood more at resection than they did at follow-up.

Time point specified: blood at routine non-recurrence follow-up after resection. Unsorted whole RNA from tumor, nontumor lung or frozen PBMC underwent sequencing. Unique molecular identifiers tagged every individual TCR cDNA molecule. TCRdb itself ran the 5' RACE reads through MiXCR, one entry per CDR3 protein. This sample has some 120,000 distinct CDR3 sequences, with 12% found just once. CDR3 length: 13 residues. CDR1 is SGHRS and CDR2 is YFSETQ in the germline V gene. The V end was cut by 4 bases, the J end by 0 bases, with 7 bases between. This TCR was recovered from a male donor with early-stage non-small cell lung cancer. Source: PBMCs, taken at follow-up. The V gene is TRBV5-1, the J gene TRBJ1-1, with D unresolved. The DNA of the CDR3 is TGCGCCAGCAGCGCCGGCTTGAACACTGAAGCTTTCTTT. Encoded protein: CASSAGLNTEAFF. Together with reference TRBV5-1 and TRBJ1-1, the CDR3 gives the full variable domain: KAGVTQTPRYLIKTRGQQVTLSCSPISGHRSVSWYQQTPGQGLQFLFEYFSETQRNKGNFPGRFSGRQFSNSRSEMNVSTLELGDSALYLCASSAGLNTEAFFGQGTRLTVV.